These 14 T cell receptor beta chains originate from one sample sequenced in a study of blood T cell repertoires in COVID-19. Assay: immunoSEQ multiplex PCR; the TCRdb copy retains only in-frame clones and omits some. This sample has about 490,000 clones, with 75% to 90% found just once. Sequences were obtained from peripheral blood. The receptor set was obtained from a human donor in a cohort sampled during active COVID-19.

This clone was found a few times. The chain is built from TRBV2 and TRBJ1-5; the D gene is possibly TRBD1 (5 bases). The germline gives CDR1 SNHLY, CDR2 FYNNEI. Deletions cut 3 bases from V and 7 bases from J, with 16 bases between. The CDR3 loop spans 15 amino acids. The CDR3 here is CASSDHRRAGQPQHF. CDR3 DNA sequence: TGTGCCAGCAGTGATCACAGGAGGGCAGGCCAGCCCCAGCATTTT.

The rearrangement joins TRBV20-1 to TRBJ1-2, with a possible D match to TRBD1 (5 bases). The CDR3 is 13 amino acids. CDR1 and CDR2 from the germline V gene are DFQATT and SNEGSKA (reference sequence). V lost 3 bases, J lost 2 bases, and 10 bases lay in between. CDR3 nucleotides: TGCAGTGCTAGTACGGGGGGGAACTATGGCTACACCTTC. Amino acids: CSASTGGNYGYTF.

The chain is built from TRBV5-4 and TRBJ1-3; possibly TRBD1 for D (6 bases). The CDR3 is made up of 16 amino acids. Trimming cost V 0 bases and J 4 bases, with 14 bases left between them. Per the germline V gene, CDR1 is SGHNT and CDR2 is YYREEE (reference sequence). DNA of the CDR3: TGTGCCAGCAGCTTGGGCCGGGGGGCGCGGGGAAACACCATATATTTT. Protein product: CASSLGRGARGNTIYF.

This clone was found once. The chain links TRBV27 to TRBJ2-1; 11 bases match TRBD2. The CDR3 consists of 15 residues. Germline V CDR1 and CDR2: MNHEY, SMNVEV (reference sequence). Trimming took 6 bases from V and 8 from J; bases not matched to a gene: 9. CDR3 sequence (DNA): TGTGCCAGCAGCTTACAGACTAGCGGGAAGGATGAGCAGTTCTTC. Its protein product is CASSLQTSGKDEQFF.

V is TRBV5-8 and J is TRBJ2-3; no firm D call. CDR1 is SGHTS, CDR2 YDEGEE, per germline. V was cut by 2 bases and J by 10 bases, with 14 bases left in between. This CDR3 spans 13 amino acids. The CDR3 loop is CASSLRAPSAQYF. DNA of the CDR3: TGTGCCAGCAGCTTACGTGCGCCCTCGGCGCAGTATTTT.

This clone showed up just a few times. In the same sample, other DNA sequences code for this CDR3. This sequence joins TRBV28 and TRBJ2-5, with 12 bases that match TRBD2. In germline, CDR1 is MDHEN, CDR2 SYDVKM. This CDR3 has 14 residues. V lost 2 bases, J lost 5 bases, and 0 bases stayed unmatched. The CDR3 sequence: CASSLLAGGETQYF. As DNA, the CDR3 is TGTGCCAGCAGTTTACTAGCGGGGGGGGAGACCCAGTACTTC.

V is TRBV3-1 (or the pseudogene TRBV3-2) and J is TRBJ2-1; 10 nucleotides agree with TRBD2. From germline, CDR1 is LGHDT and CDR2 YNNKEL (reference sequence). The V segment lost 0 bases and the J segment 8 bases; nucleotides outside the gene matches: 7. The CDR3 spans 16 residues. The CDR3 spells CASSQDPSGRADEQFF. The CDR3 DNA sequence: TGTGCCAGCAGCCAAGATCCCAGCGGGAGGGCCGATGAGCAGTTCTTC.

V gene TRBV28 combines with J gene TRBJ2-3, with D perhaps matching TRBD2 (7 bases). Germline lookup yields CDR1 MDHEN and CDR2 SYDVKM. This CDR3 region has 18 residues. V was pared by 5 bases and J by 0 bases, with 21 bases between. The CDR3 coding sequence is TGTGCCAGCAGTCCGGGGGGCGCTAGCGGATTTAGCACAGATACGCAGTATTTT. Translating gives CASSPGGASGFSTDTQYF.

The rearrangement uses TRBV5-1 and TRBJ2-2, with 8 bases fitting TRBD1. This CDR3 region has 16 residues. The germline CDR1 and CDR2 sequences are SGHRS and YFSETQ. V lost 0 bases, J lost 3 bases, and 4 bases stayed unmatched. The CDR3 nucleotides read TGCGCCAGCAGCTTGGGGACAGGGAGGTACACCGGGGAGCTGTTTTTT. Translation gives CASSLGTGRYTGELFF.

The V and J genes are TRBV19 and TRBJ2-7; TRBD1 aligns across 9 bases. The CDR3 loop spans 15 amino acids. Germline V CDR1 and CDR2: LNHDA, SQIVND (reference sequence). V shed 5 bases and J 3 bases; nucleotides not matched to a gene: 8. CDR3 loop: CASSVQSTGGYEQYF. In nucleotides, the CDR3 is TGTGCCAGTAGTGTTCAGTCGACAGGGGGCTACGAGCAGTACTTC. The variable domain in full, completed from reference TRBV19 and TRBJ2-7, reads DGGITQSPKYLFRKEGQNVTLSCEQNLNHDAMYWYRQDPGQGLRLIYYSQIVNDFQKGDIAEGYSVSREKKESFPLTVTSAQKNPTAFYLCASSVQSTGGYEQYFGPGTRLTVT.

At least ten counts were recorded for this clone. The chain uses TRBV3-1 (or the pseudogene TRBV3-2) and TRBJ2-7, with 7 bases lining up with TRBD2. The V gene end was trimmed by 0 bases and the J gene end by 0 bases; junction bases not matched to a gene: 5. CDR3 length: 16 residues. Germline V gene lookup returns CDR1 LGHDT and CDR2 YNNKEL (reference sequence). In DNA, the CDR3 is TGTGCCAGCAGCCAAGATCTCGAGCGGGACTCCTACGAGCAGTACTTC. This sequence encodes CASSQDLERDSYEQYF.

The chain links TRBV5-1 to TRBJ2-7, with 7 bases lining up with TRBD2. Trimming cost V 3 bases and J 6 bases; bases outside gene matches: 18. The CDR3 has 17 amino acids. Germline CDR1 and CDR2: SGHRS and YFSETQ. The CDR3 is CASSSTTIQGGWGEQYF. CDR3 sequence (DNA): TGCGCCAGCAGCTCCACCACAATTCAGGGAGGGTGGGGCGAGCAGTACTTC.

This clone was counted only a few times. The gene calls are TRBV28 and TRBJ1-5; 12 nucleotides agree with TRBD1. Germline CDR1 MDHEN, CDR2 SYDVKM. Trimming cost V 6 bases and J 8 bases; bases outside gene matches: 8. The CDR3 extends over 15 amino acids. CDR3 region: CASRPGTGGIKPQHF. Written as DNA, the CDR3 is TGTGCCAGCAGGCCCGGGACAGGGGGCATTAAGCCCCAGCATTTT. Supplemented by reference TRBV28 and TRBJ1-5, the full variable domain reads DVKVTQSSRYLVKRTGEKVFLECVQDMDHENMFWYRQDPGLGLRLIYFSYDVKMKEKGDIPEGYSVSREKKERFSLILESASTNQTSMYLCASRPGTGGIKPQHFGDGTRLSIL.

CDR3 residues: CASAFGQGRSSGANVLTF. In nucleotides, the CDR3 is TGTGCCAGCGCCTTCGGACAGGGTCGAAGCTCTGGGGCCAACGTCCTGACTTTC. V usage is TRBV27 and J usage is TRBJ2-6; 8 positions agree with TRBD1. The CDR3 totals 18 residues. Germline V CDR1 and CDR2: MNHEY, SMNVEV (reference sequence). V was clipped by 8 bases and J by 0 bases; unmatched bases: 12.